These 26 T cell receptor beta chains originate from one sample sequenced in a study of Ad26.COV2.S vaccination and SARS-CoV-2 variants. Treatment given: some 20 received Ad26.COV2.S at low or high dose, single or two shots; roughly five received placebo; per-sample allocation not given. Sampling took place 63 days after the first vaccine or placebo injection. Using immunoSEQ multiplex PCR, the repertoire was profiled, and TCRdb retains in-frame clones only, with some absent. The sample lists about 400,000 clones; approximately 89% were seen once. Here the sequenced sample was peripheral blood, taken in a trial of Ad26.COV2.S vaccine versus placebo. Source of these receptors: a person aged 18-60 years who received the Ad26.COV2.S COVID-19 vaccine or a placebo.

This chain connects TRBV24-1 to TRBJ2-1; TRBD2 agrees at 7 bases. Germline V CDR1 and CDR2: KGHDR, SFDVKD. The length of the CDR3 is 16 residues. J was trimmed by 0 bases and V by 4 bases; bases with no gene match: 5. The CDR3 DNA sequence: TGTGCCACCAGTGACTTGGGGGGGTTCTCCTACAATGAGCAGTTCTTC. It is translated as CATSDLGGFSYNEQFF.

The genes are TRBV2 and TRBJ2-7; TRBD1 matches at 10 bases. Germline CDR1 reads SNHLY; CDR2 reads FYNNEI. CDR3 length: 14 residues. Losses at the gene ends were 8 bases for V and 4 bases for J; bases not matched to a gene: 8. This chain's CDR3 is CASRVGQGQYEQYF. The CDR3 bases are TGTGCCAGCCGAGTGGGACAGGGGCAGTACGAGCAGTACTTC. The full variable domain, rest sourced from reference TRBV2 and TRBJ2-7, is EPEVTQTPSHQVTQMGQEVILRCVPISNHLYFYWYRQILGQKVEFLVSFYNNEISEKSEIFDDQFSVERPDGSNFTLKIRSTKLEDSAMYFCASRVGQGQYEQYFGPGTRLTVT.

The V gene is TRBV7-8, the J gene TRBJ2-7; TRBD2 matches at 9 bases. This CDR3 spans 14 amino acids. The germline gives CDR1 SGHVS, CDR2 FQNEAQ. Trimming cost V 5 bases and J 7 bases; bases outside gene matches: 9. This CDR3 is CASSREVAGVEQYF. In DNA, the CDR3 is TGTGCCAGCAGCCGAGAGGTAGCGGGAGTTGAGCAGTACTTC.

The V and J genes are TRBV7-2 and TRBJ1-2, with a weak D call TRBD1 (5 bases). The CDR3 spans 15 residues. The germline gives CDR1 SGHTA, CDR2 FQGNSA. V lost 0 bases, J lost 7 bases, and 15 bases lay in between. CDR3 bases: TGTGCCAGCAGCTTAGCGACACCCGGGGGGGGTGGCTACACCTTC. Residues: CASSLATPGGGGYTF.

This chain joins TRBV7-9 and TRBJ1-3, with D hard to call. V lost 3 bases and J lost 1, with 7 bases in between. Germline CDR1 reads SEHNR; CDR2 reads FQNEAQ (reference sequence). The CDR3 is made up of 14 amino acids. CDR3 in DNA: TGTGCCAGCAGCTTGACACTATCTGGAAACACCATATATTTT. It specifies CASSLTLSGNTIYF.

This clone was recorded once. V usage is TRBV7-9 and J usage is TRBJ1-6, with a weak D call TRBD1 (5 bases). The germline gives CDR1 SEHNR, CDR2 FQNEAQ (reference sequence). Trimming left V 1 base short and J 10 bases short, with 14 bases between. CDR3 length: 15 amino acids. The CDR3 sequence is CASSLGAGSESPLHF. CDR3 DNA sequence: TGTGCCAGCAGCTTAGGGGCAGGGTCCGAATCACCCCTCCACTTT. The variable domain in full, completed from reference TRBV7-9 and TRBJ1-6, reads DTGVSQNPRHKITKRGQNVTFRCDPISEHNRLYWYRQTLGQGPEFLTYFQNEAQLEKSRLLSDRFSAERPKGSFSTLEIQRTEQGDSAMYLCASSLGAGSESPLHFGNGTRLTVT.

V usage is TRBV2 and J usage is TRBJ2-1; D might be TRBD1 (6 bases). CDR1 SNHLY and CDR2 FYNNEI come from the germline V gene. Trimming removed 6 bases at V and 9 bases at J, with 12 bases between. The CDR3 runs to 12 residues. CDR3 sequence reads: CASSRTVPEQFF. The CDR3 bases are TGTGCCAGCAGCAGGACAGTTCCTGAGCAGTTCTTC. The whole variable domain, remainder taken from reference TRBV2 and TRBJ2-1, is EPEVTQTPSHQVTQMGQEVILRCVPISNHLYFYWYRQILGQKVEFLVSFYNNEISEKSEIFDDQFSVERPDGSNFTLKIRSTKLEDSAMYFCASSRTVPEQFFGPGTRLTVL.

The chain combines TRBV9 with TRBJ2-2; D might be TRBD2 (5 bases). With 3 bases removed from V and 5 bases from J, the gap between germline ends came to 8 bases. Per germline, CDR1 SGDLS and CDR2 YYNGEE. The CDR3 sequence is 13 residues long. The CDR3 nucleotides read TGTGCCAGCAGCGATGCGGGTACCGGGGAGCTGTTTTTT. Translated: CASSDAGTGELFF.

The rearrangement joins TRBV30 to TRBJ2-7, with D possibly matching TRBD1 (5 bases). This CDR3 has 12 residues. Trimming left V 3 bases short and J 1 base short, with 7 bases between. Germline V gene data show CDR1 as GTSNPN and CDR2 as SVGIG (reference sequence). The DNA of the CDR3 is TGTGCCTGGAGACCAGGGTCCTACGAGCAGTACTTC. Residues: CAWRPGSYEQYF.

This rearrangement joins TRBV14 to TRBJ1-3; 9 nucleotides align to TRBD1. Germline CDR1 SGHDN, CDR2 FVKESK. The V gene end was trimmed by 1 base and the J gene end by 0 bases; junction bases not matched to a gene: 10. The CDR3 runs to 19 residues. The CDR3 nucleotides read TGTGCCAGCAGCCAAGGGACAGGGGCCCCGAGTCTCTCTGGAAACACCATATATTTT. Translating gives CASSQGTGAPSLSGNTIYF.

CDR3 loop: CASSFTGGTGELFF. The CDR3 nucleotides read TGTGCCAGTAGTTTCACAGGGGGCACCGGGGAGCTGTTTTTT. The V call is TRBV19, the J call TRBJ2-2; 8 positions match TRBD1. CDR3 length: 14 residues. Germline CDR1 reads LNHDA; CDR2 reads SQIVND (reference sequence). The ends lost 5 bases at V and 4 bases at J; junction bases unmatched: 3.

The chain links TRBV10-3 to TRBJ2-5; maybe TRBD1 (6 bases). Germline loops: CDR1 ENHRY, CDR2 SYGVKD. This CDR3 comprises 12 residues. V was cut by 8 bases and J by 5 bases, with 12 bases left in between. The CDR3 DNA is TGTGCCATCGCCGGGACACCGGAGACCCAGTACTTC. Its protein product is CAIAGTPETQYF.

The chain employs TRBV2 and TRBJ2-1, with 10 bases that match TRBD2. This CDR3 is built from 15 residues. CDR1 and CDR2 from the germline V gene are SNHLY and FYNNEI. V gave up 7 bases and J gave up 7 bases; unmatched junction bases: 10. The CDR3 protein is CASIRGLAEGNEQFF. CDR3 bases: TGTGCCAGCATTCGCGGACTAGCGGAAGGTAATGAGCAGTTCTTC.

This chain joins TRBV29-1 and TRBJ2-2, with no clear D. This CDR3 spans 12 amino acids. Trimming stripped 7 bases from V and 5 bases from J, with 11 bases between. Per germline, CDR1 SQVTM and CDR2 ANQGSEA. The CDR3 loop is CSAARSTGELFF. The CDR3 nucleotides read TGCAGCGCCGCCCGGAGTACCGGGGAGCTGTTTTTT.

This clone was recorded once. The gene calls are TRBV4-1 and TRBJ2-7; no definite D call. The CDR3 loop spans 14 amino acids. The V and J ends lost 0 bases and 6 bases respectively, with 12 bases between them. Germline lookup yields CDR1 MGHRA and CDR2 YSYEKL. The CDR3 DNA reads TGCGCCAGCAGCCAAGAGAGGTCCACTACCGAGCAGTACTTC. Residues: CASSQERSTTEQYF.

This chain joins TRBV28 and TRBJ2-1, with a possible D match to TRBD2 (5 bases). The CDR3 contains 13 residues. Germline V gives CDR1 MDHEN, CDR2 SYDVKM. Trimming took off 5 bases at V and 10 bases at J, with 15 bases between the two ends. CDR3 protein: CASSPGVPGEQFF. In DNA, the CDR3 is TGTGCCAGCAGTCCGGGTGTCCCGGGGGAGCAGTTCTTC.

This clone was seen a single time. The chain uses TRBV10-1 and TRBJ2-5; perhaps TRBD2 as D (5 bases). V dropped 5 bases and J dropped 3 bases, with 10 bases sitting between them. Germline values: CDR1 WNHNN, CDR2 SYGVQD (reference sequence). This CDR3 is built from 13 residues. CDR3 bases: TGCGCCAGCAGTCCCGGGGAAAAAGAGACCCAGTACTTC. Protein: CASSPGEKETQYF.

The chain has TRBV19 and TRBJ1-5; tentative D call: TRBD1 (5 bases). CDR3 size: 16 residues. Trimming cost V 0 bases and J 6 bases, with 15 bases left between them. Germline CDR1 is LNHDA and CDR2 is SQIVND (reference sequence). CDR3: CASSIERGDPSQPQHF. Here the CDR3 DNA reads TGTGCCAGTAGTATAGAACGAGGGGATCCAAGTCAGCCCCAGCATTTT.

In DNA, the CDR3 is TGCGCCAGCAGTTCCCCGGACAGGCGGGGTTCAACTAATGAAAAACTGTTTTTT. This encodes CASSSPDRRGSTNEKLFF. The genes are TRBV10-1 and TRBJ1-4; 7 bases are a match to TRBD1. The V gene's germline CDR1 is WNHNN and CDR2 SYGVQD (reference sequence). This CDR3 is 18 amino acids long. The J segment lost 0 bases and the V segment lost 5 bases, leaving 12 bases of the junction unmatched.

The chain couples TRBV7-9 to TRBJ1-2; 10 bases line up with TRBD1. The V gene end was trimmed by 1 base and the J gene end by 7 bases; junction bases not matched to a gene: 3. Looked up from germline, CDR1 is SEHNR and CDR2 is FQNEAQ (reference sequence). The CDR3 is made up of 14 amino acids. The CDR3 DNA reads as TGTGCCAGCAGCTTAGGTGGGACAGGGGTTGGCTACACCTTC. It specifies CASSLGGTGVGYTF.

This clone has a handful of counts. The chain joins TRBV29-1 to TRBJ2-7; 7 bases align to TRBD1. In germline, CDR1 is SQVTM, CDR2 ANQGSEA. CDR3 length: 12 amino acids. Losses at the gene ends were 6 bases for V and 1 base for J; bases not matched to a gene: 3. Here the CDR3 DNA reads TGCAGCGTCACGGGACAGTCCTACGAGCAGTACTTC. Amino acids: CSVTGQSYEQYF.

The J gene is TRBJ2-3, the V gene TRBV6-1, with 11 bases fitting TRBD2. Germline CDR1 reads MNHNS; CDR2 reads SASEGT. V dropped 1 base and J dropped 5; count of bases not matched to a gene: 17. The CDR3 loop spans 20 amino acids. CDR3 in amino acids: CASSEGWGASGRSKEDTQYF. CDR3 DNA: TGTGCCAGCAGTGAAGGATGGGGAGCTAGCGGGAGGTCCAAAGAAGATACGCAGTATTTT.

CDR3 protein: CASSVGGQNNQPQHF. The CDR3 nucleotides read TGTGCCAGCAGCGTAGGGGGCCAAAACAATCAGCCCCAGCATTTT. V gene TRBV9 combines with J gene TRBJ1-5; TRBD1 is a possible D gene (5 bases). This CDR3 contains 15 residues. Deletions cut 0 bases from V and 3 bases from J, with 10 bases between. Germline lookup yields CDR1 SGDLS and CDR2 YYNGEE.

The CDR3 DNA reads as TGTGCCAGCAGTGGTAGGATGAGGCGTCAGCCCCAGCATTTT. It codes for CASSGRMRRQPQHF. This chain connects TRBV2 to TRBJ1-5; no clear D gene. The CDR3 totals 14 residues. V gave up 4 bases and J gave up 6 bases, with 13 bases separating them. Per the germline V gene, CDR1 is SNHLY and CDR2 is FYNNEI.

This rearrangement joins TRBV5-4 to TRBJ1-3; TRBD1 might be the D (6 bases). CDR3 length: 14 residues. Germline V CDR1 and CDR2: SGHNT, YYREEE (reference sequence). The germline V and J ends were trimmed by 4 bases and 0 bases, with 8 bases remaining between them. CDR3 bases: TGTGCCAGCAGCGACAGGAGCTCTGGAAACACCATATATTTT. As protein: CASSDRSSGNTIYF.

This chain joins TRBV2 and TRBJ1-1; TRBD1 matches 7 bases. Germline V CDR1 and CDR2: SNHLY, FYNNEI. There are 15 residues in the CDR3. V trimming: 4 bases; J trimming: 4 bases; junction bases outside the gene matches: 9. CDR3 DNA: TGTGCCAGCAGTGGGGCAGGGGGAAAAGGCACTGAAGCTTTCTTT. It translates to CASSGAGGKGTEAFF.